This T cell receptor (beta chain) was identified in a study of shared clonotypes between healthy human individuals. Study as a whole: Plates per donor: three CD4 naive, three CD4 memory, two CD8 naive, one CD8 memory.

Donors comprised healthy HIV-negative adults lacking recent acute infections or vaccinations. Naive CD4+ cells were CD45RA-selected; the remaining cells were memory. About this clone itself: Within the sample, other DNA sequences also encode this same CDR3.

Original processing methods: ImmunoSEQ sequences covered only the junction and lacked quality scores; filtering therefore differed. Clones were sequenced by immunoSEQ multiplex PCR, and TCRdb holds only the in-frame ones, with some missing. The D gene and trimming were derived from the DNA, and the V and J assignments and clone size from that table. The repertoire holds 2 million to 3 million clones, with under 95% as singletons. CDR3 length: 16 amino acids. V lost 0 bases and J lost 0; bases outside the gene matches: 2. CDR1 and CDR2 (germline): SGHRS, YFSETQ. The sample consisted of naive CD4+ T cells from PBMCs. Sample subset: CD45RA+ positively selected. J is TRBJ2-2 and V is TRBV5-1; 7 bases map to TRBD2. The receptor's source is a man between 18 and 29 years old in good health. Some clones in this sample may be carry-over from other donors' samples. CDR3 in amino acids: CASSLVLAANTGELFF. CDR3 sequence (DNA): TGCGCCAGCAGCTTGGTGCTAGCGGCGAACACCGGGGAGCTGTTTTTT.